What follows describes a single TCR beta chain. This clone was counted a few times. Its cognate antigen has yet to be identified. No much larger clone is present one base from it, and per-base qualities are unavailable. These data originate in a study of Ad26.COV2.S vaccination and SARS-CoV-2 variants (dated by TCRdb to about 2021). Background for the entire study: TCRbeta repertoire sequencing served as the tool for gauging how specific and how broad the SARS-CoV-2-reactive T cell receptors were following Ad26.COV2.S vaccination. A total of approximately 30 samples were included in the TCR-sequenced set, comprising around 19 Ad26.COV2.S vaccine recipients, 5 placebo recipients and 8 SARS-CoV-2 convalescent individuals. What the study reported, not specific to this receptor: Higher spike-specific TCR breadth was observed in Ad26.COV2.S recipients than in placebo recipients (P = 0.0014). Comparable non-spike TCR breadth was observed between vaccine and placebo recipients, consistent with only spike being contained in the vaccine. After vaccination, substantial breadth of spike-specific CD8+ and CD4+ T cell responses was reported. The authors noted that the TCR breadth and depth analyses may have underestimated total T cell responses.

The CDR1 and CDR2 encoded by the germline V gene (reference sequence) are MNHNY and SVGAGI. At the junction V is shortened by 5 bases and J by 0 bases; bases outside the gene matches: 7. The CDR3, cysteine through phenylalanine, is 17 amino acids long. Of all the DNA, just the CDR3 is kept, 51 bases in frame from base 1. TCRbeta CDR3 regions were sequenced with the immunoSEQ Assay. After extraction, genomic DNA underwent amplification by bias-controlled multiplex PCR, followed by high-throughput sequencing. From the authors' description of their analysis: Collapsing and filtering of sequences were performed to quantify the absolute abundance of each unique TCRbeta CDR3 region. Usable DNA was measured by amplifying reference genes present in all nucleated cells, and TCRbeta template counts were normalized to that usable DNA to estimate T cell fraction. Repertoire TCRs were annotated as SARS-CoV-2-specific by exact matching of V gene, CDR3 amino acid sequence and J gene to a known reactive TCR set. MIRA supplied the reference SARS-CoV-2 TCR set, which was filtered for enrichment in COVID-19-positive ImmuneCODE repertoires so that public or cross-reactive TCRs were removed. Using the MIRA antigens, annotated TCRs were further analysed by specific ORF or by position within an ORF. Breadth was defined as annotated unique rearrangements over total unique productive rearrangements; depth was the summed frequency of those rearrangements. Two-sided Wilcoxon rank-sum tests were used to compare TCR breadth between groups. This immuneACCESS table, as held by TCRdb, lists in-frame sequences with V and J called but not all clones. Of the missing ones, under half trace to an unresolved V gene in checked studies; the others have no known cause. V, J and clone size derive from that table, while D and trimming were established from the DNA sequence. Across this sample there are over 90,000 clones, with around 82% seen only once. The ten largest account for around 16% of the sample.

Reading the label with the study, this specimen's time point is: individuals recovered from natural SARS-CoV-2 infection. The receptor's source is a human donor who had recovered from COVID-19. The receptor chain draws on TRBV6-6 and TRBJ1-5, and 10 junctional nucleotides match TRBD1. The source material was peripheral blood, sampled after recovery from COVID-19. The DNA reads TGTGCCAGCAGTCCCGGACAGGGGGATAATAGCAATCAGCCCCAGCATTTT. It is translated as CASSPGQGDNSNQPQHF.